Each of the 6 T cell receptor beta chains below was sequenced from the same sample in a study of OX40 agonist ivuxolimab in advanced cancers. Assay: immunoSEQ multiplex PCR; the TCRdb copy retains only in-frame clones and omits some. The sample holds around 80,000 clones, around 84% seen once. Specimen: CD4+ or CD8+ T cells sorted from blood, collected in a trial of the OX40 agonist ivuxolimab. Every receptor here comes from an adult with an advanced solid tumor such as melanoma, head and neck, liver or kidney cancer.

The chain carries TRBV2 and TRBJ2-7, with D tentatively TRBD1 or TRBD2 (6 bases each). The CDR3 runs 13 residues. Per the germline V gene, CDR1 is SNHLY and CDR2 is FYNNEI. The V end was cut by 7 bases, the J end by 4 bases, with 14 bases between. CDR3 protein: CASKGGQGYEQYV. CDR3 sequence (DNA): TGTGCCAGCAAAGGGGGGCAGGGATACGAGCAGTACGTC.

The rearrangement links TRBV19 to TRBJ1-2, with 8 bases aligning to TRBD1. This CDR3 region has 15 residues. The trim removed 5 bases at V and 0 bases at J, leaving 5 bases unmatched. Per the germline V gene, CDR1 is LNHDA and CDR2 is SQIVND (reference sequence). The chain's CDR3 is CASSSQQGANYGYTF. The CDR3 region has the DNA TGTGCCAGTAGTTCCCAACAGGGGGCTAACTATGGCTACACCTTC. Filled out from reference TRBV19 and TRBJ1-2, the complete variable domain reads DGGITQSPKYLFRKEGQNVTLSCEQNLNHDAMYWYRQDPGQGLRLIYYSQIVNDFQKGDIAEGYSVSREKKESFPLTVTSAQKNPTAFYLCASSSQQGANYGYTFGSGTRLTVV.

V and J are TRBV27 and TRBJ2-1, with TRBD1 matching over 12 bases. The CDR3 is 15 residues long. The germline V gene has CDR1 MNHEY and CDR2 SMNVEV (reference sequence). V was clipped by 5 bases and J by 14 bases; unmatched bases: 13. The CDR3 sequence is CASSPTGTGGFREFF. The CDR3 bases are TGTGCCAGCAGTCCCACCGGGACAGGGGGCTTCAGGGAGTTCTTC.

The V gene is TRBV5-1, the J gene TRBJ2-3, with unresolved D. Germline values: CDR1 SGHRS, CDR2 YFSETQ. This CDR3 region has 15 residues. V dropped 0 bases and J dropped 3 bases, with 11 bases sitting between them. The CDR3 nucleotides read TGCGCCAGCAGCTTGGGTCCCACCGGGACAGATACGCAGTATTTT. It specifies CASSLGPTGTDTQYF.

The CDR3 here is CASSYSGYDEKLFF. CDR3 sequence (DNA): TGTGCCAGCAGTTACTCAGGGTACGACGAAAAACTGTTTTTT. The chain combines TRBV6-6 with TRBJ1-4, with D unclear. The germline V gene encodes CDR1 MNHNY and CDR2 SVGAGI (reference sequence). V lost 0 bases and J lost 8, with 10 bases in between. The CDR3 contains 14 residues.

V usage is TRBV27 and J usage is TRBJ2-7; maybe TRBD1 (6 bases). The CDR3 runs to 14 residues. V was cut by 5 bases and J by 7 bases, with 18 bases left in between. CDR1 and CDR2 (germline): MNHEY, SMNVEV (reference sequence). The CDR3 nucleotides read TGTGCCAGCAGTCTCACCACAGGGCCGGGTGAGCAGTACTTC. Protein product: CASSLTTGPGEQYF.